The clone carrying this TCR beta chain appeared many times. The same CDR3 arises from other DNA sequences in this sample as well. V was pared by 2 bases and J by 6 bases, with 0 bases of the junction left unmatched. This CDR3 has 14 residues. Germline V lookup: CDR1 MRHNA, CDR2 SNTAGT. CD45RO+ cells joined CCR7-negative CD45RA+ TemRA cells to form CD8 memory. Assay: immunoSEQ multiplex PCR; the TCRdb copy retains only in-frame clones and omits some. The repertoire includes just over 95,000 clones, approximately 61% of them detected once, and 40% to 45% sits in the top ten. The sample originates from a study of shared clonotypes between healthy human individuals. Across the whole study: Researchers assigned three CD4 naive, three CD4 memory, two CD8 naive and one CD8 memory plate to each donor.

The sequencing sample was made of memory CD8+ T cells sorted from blood. Subset given: CD45RO+ cells pooled with CCR7-negative TemRA cells. This clonotype was obtained from a man younger than 45 in good health. The chain carries TRBV6-4 and TRBJ2-1; TRBD2 matches 11 bases. CDR3 DNA: TGTGCCAGCAGTGACGGGACTAGCGGCAATGAGCAGTTCTTC. Translation gives CASSDGTSGNEQFF.